The 17 T cell receptor beta chains below were found in one sample sequenced in a study of monozygotic twins with inflammatory bowel disease (dated by TCRdb to 2018 to 2020). The library was prepared using 5' RACE. Sequencer: Illumina HiSeq 2500. The reads, reprocessed by TCRdb, yield one row per CDR3 protein sequence and no DNA. This sample's listing comprises around 380,000 distinct CDR3 sequences. The top ten clones comprise more than 2% of the sample. Input material: blood. The receptors stem from a human donor with ulcerative colitis or Crohn's disease, or a healthy co-twin of an affected twin (not recorded which).

J is TRBJ1-2 and V is TRBV24-1. Per the germline V gene, CDR1 is KGHDR and CDR2 is SFDVKD. CDR3 size: 11 residues. The CDR3 loop reads CATSEIYGYTF.

V gene TRBV6-2 or TRBV6-3 combines with J gene TRBJ2-5; TCRdb picks TRBD2, but there is no DNA to check that call. Germline lookup yields CDR1 MNHEY and CDR2 SVGEGT. This CDR3 comprises 20 residues. The CDR3 loop is CASSMMGKERGRVYQETQYF.

The J gene is TRBJ2-1, the V gene TRBV6-2 or TRBV6-3; the D call from TCRdb, TRBD2, cannot be confirmed without DNA. The germline V gene has CDR1 MNHEY and CDR2 SVGEGT. This CDR3 has 16 residues. The CDR3 sequence: CASSYSGDSPVDEQFF.

CDR3 loop: CASSRDRARTEAFF. The chain carries TRBV7-9 and TRBJ1-1; the D call of TRBD1 rests on TCRdb alone, since no DNA is present to check it. The CDR3 totals 14 residues. The germline V gene has CDR1 SEHNR and CDR2 FQNEAQ (reference sequence). Using reference TRBV7-9 and TRBJ1-1 for the parts outside the CDR3, the full variable domain is DTGVSQNPRHKITKRGQNVTFRCDPISEHNRLYWYRQTLGQGPEFLTYFQNEAQLEKSRLLSDRFSAERPKGSFSTLEIQRTEQGDSAMYLCASSRDRARTEAFFGQGTRLTVV.

V and J are TRBV5-6 and TRBJ1-3; TCRdb indicates TRBD1, and absent DNA this call remains unverified. The CDR3 sequence is 17 residues long. The germline V gene encodes CDR1 SGHDT and CDR2 YYEEEE. CDR3 region: CASSWRGTGDSGNTIYF.

The chain couples TRBV7-2 to TRBJ2-7; TCRdb calls TRBD1, which cannot be checked without DNA. The CDR3 totals 15 residues. Germline lookup yields CDR1 SGHTA and CDR2 FQGNSA. The CDR3 loop is CASSLGGTVLYEQYF.

The chain couples TRBV19 to TRBJ2-3. Per the germline V gene, CDR1 is LNHDA and CDR2 is SQIVND (reference sequence). This CDR3 has 14 residues. CDR3 protein: CASSSGLGTDTQYF.

The rearrangement links TRBV3-1 to TRBJ1-1; TCRdb's assignment of TRBD1 cannot be checked, as there is no DNA. Germline values: CDR1 LGHDT, CDR2 YNNKEL (reference sequence). The CDR3 runs 13 residues. The CDR3: CASSHAPGDAAFF.

V and J are TRBV6-2 or TRBV6-3 and TRBJ2-1; the D gene TCRdb calls, TRBD2, cannot be checked with no DNA. This CDR3 comprises 15 residues. The V gene's germline CDR1 is MNHEY and CDR2 SVGEGT. CDR3 loop: CASSYSNRRDNEQFF.

V and J are TRBV28 and TRBJ1-1; TCRdb returns TRBD1, unconfirmable since there is no DNA. This CDR3 has 14 amino acids. CDR1 and CDR2 from the germline V gene are MDHEN and SYDVKM. CDR3 loop: CASSPGGGRQRAFF.

The chain combines TRBV15 with TRBJ1-5; TCRdb gives TRBD1 as the D gene, but with no DNA this cannot be confirmed. CDR3 length equals 14 residues. Per the germline V gene, CDR1 is LNHNV and CDR2 is YYDKDF (reference sequence). CDR3 protein: CATSRDRGNQPQHF.

The chain joins TRBV29-1 to TRBJ2-7; the D call from TCRdb, TRBD1, cannot be confirmed without DNA. Germline lookup yields CDR1 SQVTM and CDR2 ANQGSEA. CDR3 length: 14 amino acids. The CDR3 here is CSVASGQWAREQYF.

V is TRBV9 and J is TRBJ2-1; TCRdb gives TRBD1 as the D gene, but with no DNA this cannot be confirmed. The CDR3 is 14 residues long. Germline lookup yields CDR1 SGDLS and CDR2 YYNGEE. This chain's CDR3 is CASSRQGGINEQFF.

V is TRBV7-6 and J is TRBJ1-1. CDR1 is SGHVS, CDR2 FNYEAQ, per germline. The CDR3 has 14 amino acids. The CDR3 reads CASSLAELNTEAFF.

The chain joins TRBV6-1 to TRBJ1-4; checking the TCRdb D call of TRBD1 is not possible without DNA. This CDR3 contains 15 residues. Germline V gene lookup returns CDR1 MNHNS and CDR2 SASEGT. The CDR3 reads CASSEGAVSGEKLFF.

This chain joins TRBV3-1 and TRBJ1-1; the D gene TCRdb calls, TRBD1, cannot be checked with no DNA. The CDR3 extends over 13 amino acids. The germline CDR1 and CDR2 sequences are LGHDT and YNNKEL (reference sequence). This CDR3 reads CASSTTRGTEAFF.

This chain connects TRBV6-6 to TRBJ2-3; TCRdb selects TRBD1, and the lack of DNA leaves this call unchecked. The CDR3 sequence is 12 residues long. The germline gives CDR1 MNHNY, CDR2 SVGAGI (reference sequence). The CDR3: CASRDPGRGQYF.